This entry features one T cell receptor beta chain sequence. This CDR3 is 15 amino acids long. The ends lost 5 bases at V and 7 bases at J; junction bases unmatched: 11. Germline V gene lookup returns CDR1 SGHNT and CDR2 YENEEA. Recovery meant two consecutive negative NP/OP PCR tests, professional clearance, or resolved symptoms. This entry comes from a study of blood T cell repertoires in COVID-19. The repertoire was sequenced with immunoSEQ multiplex PCR; TCRdb's copy has only in-frame clones and lacks some. The sample carries around 500,000 clones, around 89% recorded once. The chain uses TRBV11-3 and TRBJ2-5; 9 positions agree with TRBD1. Specimen: PBMCs or T cells enriched from blood (not recorded which). This TCR derives from a middle-aged woman who had recovered from COVID-19. CDR3 loop: CASSRDRADAATQYF. The CDR3 nucleotides read TGTGCCAGCAGCCGGGACAGGGCCGACGCGGCGACCCAGTACTTC.